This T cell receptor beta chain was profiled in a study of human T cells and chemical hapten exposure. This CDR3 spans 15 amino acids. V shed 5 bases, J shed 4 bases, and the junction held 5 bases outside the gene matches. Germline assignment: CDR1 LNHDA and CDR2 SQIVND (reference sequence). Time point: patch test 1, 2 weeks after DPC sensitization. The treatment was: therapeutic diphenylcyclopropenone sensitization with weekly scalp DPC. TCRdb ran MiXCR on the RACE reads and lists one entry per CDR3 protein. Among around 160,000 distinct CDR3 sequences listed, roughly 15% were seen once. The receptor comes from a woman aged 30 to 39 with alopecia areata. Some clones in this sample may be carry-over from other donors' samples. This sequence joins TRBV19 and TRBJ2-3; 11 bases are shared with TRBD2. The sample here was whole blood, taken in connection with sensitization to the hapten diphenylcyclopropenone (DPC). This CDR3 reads CASSFTSGRPDTQYF. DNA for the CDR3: TGTGCCAGTAGTTTTACTAGCGGGAGACCAGATACGCAGTATTTT.